This T cell receptor beta chain was captured in a study of beta chain features in type 1 diabetes. In the study overall: Taken together, all samples contributed 90 million to 140 million examined sorted cells.

There are 16 residues in the CDR3. The V gene's germline CDR1 is SQVTM and CDR2 ANQGSEA. With 6 bases clipped from V and 2 bases from J, the junction kept 7 bases outside the gene matches. In regard to this clone: Its antigen is as yet unknown.

The study reverse transcribed the entire isolated RNA, so it sequenced expressed TCRB transcripts. There were 3 million to 4 million reads on average in the naive, central memory and regulatory T cell samples. Profiled with immunoSEQ multiplex PCR; TCRdb holds only in-frame clones, not every one. The sample holds approximately 400,000 clones, roughly 16% seen once. Points from the study as a whole: Compared with healthy donors, patients appeared to share more similar naive, central memory and regulatory TCRB repertoires.

The TCR was taken from a woman younger than 30 in good health. Sequencing was performed on naive CD4+ T cells from blood. The V gene is TRBV29-1, the J gene TRBJ2-1, with TRBD2 identical over 13 bases. The CDR3 nucleotides are TGCAGCGTGACTGGACTAGCGGGGGCCGCCTACAATGAGCAGTTCTTC. This sequence encodes CSVTGLAGAAYNEQFF.